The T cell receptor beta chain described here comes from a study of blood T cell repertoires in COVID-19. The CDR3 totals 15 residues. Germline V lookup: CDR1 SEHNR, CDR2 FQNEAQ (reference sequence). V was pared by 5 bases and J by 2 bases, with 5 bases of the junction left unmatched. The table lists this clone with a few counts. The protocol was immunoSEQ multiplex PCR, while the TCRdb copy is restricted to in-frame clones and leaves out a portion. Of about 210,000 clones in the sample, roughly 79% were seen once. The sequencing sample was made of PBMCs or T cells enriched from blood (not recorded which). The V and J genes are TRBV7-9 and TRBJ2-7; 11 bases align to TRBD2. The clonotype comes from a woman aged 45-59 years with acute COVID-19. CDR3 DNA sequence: TGTGCCAGCAGCCCTGGGACTAGCGGACCCTACGAGCAGTACTTC. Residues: CASSPGTSGPYEQYF.